This TCR beta chain was profiled in a study of cytomegalovirus exposure and HLA in healthy donors. Points from the study as a whole: Researchers reported that a few CMV-associated chains were confirmed in vitro as CMV antigen-specific. Certain indistinguishable V segments, among them TRBV6-2 and TRBV6-3, were excluded. Researchers had no immune exposure information except CMV serostatus available.

Though nominally healthy at sampling, donors likely had unrecorded immune exposures. PCR amplification relied on 60 Vbeta primers (plus 13 Jbeta primers). Profiling relied on immunoSEQ multiplex PCR, and the TCRdb table lists in-frame clones only, not all of them. This table has about 130,000 clones, approximately 81% appearing once. Germline CDR1 is SGHRS and CDR2 is YFSETQ. The V gene end was trimmed by 4 bases and the J gene end by 5 bases; junction bases not matched to a gene: 8. The CDR3 has 14 amino acids. A few counts support this clone. Its antigen is unknown. Material for sequencing was PBMCs. V is TRBV5-1 and J is TRBJ1-1; 7 nucleotides line up with TRBD1. The clonotype comes from a male donor in good health and CMV-seronegative. CDR3 DNA sequence: TGCGCCAGCAGCCCTCCGCCAGGGGGTACTGAAGCTTTCTTT. This translates into CASSPPPGGTEAFF. Based on the CDR3 plus reference TRBV5-1 and TRBJ1-1, the full variable domain is KAGVTQTPRYLIKTRGQQVTLSCSPISGHRSVSWYQQTPGQGLQFLFEYFSETQRNKGNFPGRFSGRQFSNSRSEMNVSTLELGDSALYLCASSPPPGGTEAFFGQGTRLTVV.